These T cell receptor beta chains were read from a single sample in a study of T-cell reconstitution after alpha-beta-depleted transplantation in children. MiXCR was run by TCRdb on the PCR reads, yielding one entry per CDR3 protein. Altogether 400,000 to 550,000 distinct CDR3 sequences are present, about 10% being singletons, with the ten largest covering 2% to 2.5%. Sequenced here: PBMCs, sampled before TCRalphabeta/CD19-depleted stem cell transplant. These receptors were collected from a child aged 2 to 15 with inherited bone marrow failure, due to receive a stem cell transplant. Each CDR3 is given with its conserved first and last residue. D genes are given only for firm matches. A clone size is listed for some rows: how often the clone was seen (once, few, many), or a class if it is expanded.

>TRBV20-1|few|TRBJ2-3|TRBD2
TGCAGTGCTAGAGTTACGGGAGGGGGCACAGATACGCAGTATTTT
CSARVTGGGTDTQYF
>TRBV7-2|-|TRBJ2-1|-
TGTGCCAGCAGCGCCGTAGCGGTAAATGAGCAGTTCTTC
CASSAVAVNEQFF
>TRBV12-3/TRBV12-4|many|TRBJ1-3|TRBD1
TGTGCCAGCAGACCTACAGGGGCTGGAAACACCATATATTTT
CASRPTGAGNTIYF
>TRBV30|-|TRBJ2-7|TRBD2
TGTGCCTGGAGCCCCTCCCCGTTGACTAGCGGGACCGGCGAGCAGTACTTC
CAWSPSPLTSGTGEQYF
>TRBV7-2|many|TRBJ2-7|-
TGTGCCAGCAGCATACGACCCTCGGGCTACGAGCAGTACTTC
CASSIRPSGYEQYF
>TRBV11-2|many|TRBJ2-3|-
TGTGCCAGCAGCGGCTCCAGGGGGGGATTCGGGTATTTT
CASSGSRGGFGYF
>TRBV13|many|TRBJ2-7|-
TGTGCCAGCAGCTTCCTCCAAGAGGGGTCCTACGAGCAGTACTTC
CASSFLQEGSYEQYF
>TRBV29-1|-|TRBJ2-7|TRBD2
TGCAGCGGTCAATCGAGCGGGGAGCCCTACGAGCAGTACTTC
CSGQSSGEPYEQYF
>TRBV29-1|-|TRBJ2-1|TRBD2
TGCAGCGTTGTGCACGCTAGCGGGTCTTACAATGAGCAGTTCTTC
CSVVHASGSYNEQFF
>TRBV21-1|many|TRBJ1-5|-
TGTGCCAGCAGCAAGGGGTCAAATCAGCCCCAGCATTTT
CASSKGSNQPQHF
>TRBV4-3|many|TRBJ2-3|TRBD2
TGCGCCAGCAGCCAAGATGGTTTACTAGCGGGAGAAACAGATACGCAGTATTTT
CASSQDGLLAGETDTQYF
>TRBV7-2|few|TRBJ2-7|TRBD1
TGTGCCAGCAGCACTTCAGGGGGCTCCTACGAGCAGTACTTC
CASSTSGGSYEQYF
>TRBV6-1|-|TRBJ2-7|-
TGTGCCAGCAGGGCCCACGGGACGGAACACTACGAGCAGTACTTC
CASRAHGTEHYEQYF
>TRBV27|many|TRBJ2-7|-
TGTGCCAGCAGATACAGGGTAGAAGGATCGGAGTACTTC
CASRYRVEGSEYF
>TRBV29-1|-|TRBJ2-7|-
TGCAGCGTTGAACTGTACTACGAGCAGTACTTC
CSVELYYEQYF
>TRBV20-1|-|TRBJ2-1|-
TGCTGTGCTCACAAGGGCCAGAGCTCCTACAATGAGCAGTTCTTC
CCAHKGQSSYNEQFF
>TRBV5-1|many|TRBJ2-7|TRBD1
TGTGCCAGCAGCCTGGGACAGGGAGAGCAGTACTTC
CASSLGQGEQYF
>TRBV12-3/TRBV12-4|many|TRBJ2-7|-
TGTGCCAGCAGTCTCACCCCCATGTACGAGCAGTACTTC
CASSLTPMYEQYF
>TRBV5-1|few|TRBJ2-1|-
TGCGCCAGCAGCTTGTTATTGGGGCCCGATGAGCAGTTCTTC
CASSLLLGPDEQFF
>TRBV29-1|many|TRBJ2-7|-
TGCAGCGTTCCCGGGGGGCACGAGCAGTACTTC
CSVPGGHEQYF
>TRBV18|few|TRBJ1-4|-
TGTGCCAGCTCACCGCAGGGAGCGGGAACTAATGAAAAACTGTTTTTT
CASSPQGAGTNEKLFF
>TRBV5-1|many|TRBJ2-5|-
TGCGCCAGCAGCTTGGATCTGGGAGGAGAGACCCAGTACTTC
CASSLDLGGETQYF
>TRBV29-1|few|TRBJ1-1|-
TGCAGCGTTCTTGGGAGGGCTGAAGCTTTCTTT
CSVLGRAEAFF
>TRBV7-2|many|TRBJ1-2|-
TGTGCCAGTAGCCGGGGTCGCTATGGCTACACCTTC
CASSRGRYGYTF
>TRBV7-2|-|TRBJ2-1|TRBD2
TGTGCCAGCAGCCGCCCACCGGGACTACCGTCCAATGAGCAGTTCTTC
CASSRPPGLPSNEQFF
>TRBV3-1|many|TRBJ2-2|TRBD2
TGTGCCAGCAGCCAAGATGTGGCTAGCGGCTACACCGGGGAGCTGTTTTTT
CASSQDVASGYTGELFF
>TRBV6-2/TRBV6-3|many|TRBJ2-1|-
TGTGCCAGCAGTTACTTTACAGGGAAGGAGCAGTTCTTC
CASSYFTGKEQFF
>TRBV4-2|-|TRBJ1-3|TRBD1
TGTGCCAGCAGCCGAGAACAGGGGGCGGGAAACACCATATATTTT
CASSREQGAGNTIYF
>TRBV12-3/TRBV12-4|-|TRBJ2-2|-
TGTGCCAGCAGCCTCCTGGTGGACACCGGGGAGCTGTTTTTT
CASSLLVDTGELFF
>TRBV7-6|many|TRBJ2-2|TRBD1
TGTGCCAGCAGCTTAATGCAGGGGGCTTTAGACGCCGGGGAGCTGTTTTTT
CASSLMQGALDAGELFF
>TRBV28|many|TRBJ2-2|-
TGTGCCAGCAGTTTTGGAGAGAACACCGGGGAGCTGTTTTTT
CASSFGENTGELFF